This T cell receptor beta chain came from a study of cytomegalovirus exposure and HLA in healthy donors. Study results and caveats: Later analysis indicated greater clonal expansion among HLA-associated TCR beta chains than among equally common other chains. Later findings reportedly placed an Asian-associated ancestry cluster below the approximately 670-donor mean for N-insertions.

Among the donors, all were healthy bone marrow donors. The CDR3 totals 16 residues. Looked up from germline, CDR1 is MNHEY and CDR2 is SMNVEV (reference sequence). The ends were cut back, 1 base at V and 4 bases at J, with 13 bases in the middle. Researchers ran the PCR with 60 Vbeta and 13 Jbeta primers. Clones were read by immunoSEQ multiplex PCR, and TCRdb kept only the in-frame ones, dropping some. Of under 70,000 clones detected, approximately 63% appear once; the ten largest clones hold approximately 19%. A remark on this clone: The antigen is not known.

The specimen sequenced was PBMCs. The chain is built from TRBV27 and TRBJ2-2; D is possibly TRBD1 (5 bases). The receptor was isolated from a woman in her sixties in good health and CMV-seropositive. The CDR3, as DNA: TGTGCCAGCAGTTTATATGCAGGGTCGTCCACCGGGGAGCTGTTTTTT. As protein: CASSLYAGSSTGELFF.